This T cell receptor (beta chain) stems from a study of blood T cell repertoires in COVID-19. Study summary: Samples of COVID-19 (acute and convalescent) were obtained from the United States, Italy and Spain.

CDR3 size: 13 residues. The V and J ends lost 1 base and 5 bases respectively, with 8 bases between them. Original processing methods: Amplification of reference gene primers provided the estimated nucleated cell counts. Here immunoSEQ multiplex PCR was the method, and the copy in TCRdb shows in-frame clones only, minus some. The V and J calls and clone size are taken from that table; D and trimming were inferred from the DNA. The profile covers 200,000 to 300,000 clones, with around nine tenths appearing a single time and roughly 10% taken by the ten largest. The sample comprised PBMCs or T cells enriched from blood (not recorded which). This chain uses TRBV12-3 or TRBV12-4 with TRBJ1-2, with D maybe TRBD1 (5 bases). The sequence derives from a man aged 35-49 years who had recovered from COVID-19. CDR3 sequence (DNA): TGTGCCAGCAGTTTAGATCGACAGTATGGCTACACCTTC. Translated, it gives CASSLDRQYGYTF.